This entry concerns a single T cell receptor beta chain. Sequencing was performed with immunoSEQ multiplex PCR; in TCRdb, only in-frame clones are kept and a portion is missing. The profile shows over 200,000 clones, around 89% of them singletons. The data were taken from a study of blood T cell repertoires in COVID-19. Germline V CDR1 and CDR2: SGHVS, FQNEAQ. The CDR3 extends over 15 amino acids. Trimming took 3 bases from V and 7 from J; bases not matched to a gene: 8. This TCR was sampled from a man aged 35-49 years who had recovered from COVID-19. The source material was PBMCs or T cells enriched from blood (not recorded which). The gene calls are TRBV7-8 and TRBJ2-7, with 11 bases lining up with TRBD1. The CDR3 loop is CASSFLWTGGFEQYF. In nucleotides, the CDR3 is TGTGCCAGCAGCTTTTTATGGACAGGGGGCTTTGAGCAGTACTTC.